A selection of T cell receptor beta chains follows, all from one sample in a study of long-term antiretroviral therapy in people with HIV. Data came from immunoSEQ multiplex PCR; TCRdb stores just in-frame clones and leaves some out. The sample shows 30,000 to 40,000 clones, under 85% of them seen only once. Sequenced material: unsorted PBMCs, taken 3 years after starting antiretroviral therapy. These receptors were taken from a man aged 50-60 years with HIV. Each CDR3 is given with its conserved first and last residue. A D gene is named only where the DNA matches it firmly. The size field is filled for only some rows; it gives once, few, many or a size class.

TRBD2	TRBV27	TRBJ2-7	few	CASRSLAGTYEQYF	TGTGCCAGCAGATCGCTAGCGGGGACCTACGAGCAGTACTTC
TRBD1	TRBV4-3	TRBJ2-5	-	CASSQNRGETQYF	TGCGCCAGCAGCCAAAACAGGGGAGAGACCCAGTACTTC
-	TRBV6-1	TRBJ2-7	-	CASSGVGQGSHEQYF	TGTGCCAGCAGTGGTGTAGGGCAGGGCTCTCACGAGCAGTACTTC
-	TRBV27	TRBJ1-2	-	CASAAGRGYGYTF	TGTGCCAGCGCCGCTGGGAGGGGGTATGGCTACACCTTC
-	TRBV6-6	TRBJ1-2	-	CASSYSKGQNYGYTF	TGTGCCAGCAGTTACTCGAAAGGTCAAAACTATGGCTACACCTTC
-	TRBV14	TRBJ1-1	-	CASSQGPVGPEGAFF	TGTGCCAGCAGCCAAGGTCCAGTGGGACCGGAGGGAGCTTTCTTT
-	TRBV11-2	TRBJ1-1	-	CASSPGINLNTEAFF	TGTGCCAGCAGCCCCGGCATAAATTTGAACACTGAAGCTTTCTTT
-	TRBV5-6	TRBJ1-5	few	CASSLSRVRQPQHF	TGTGCCAGCAGCTTGTCCAGGGTTCGGCAGCCCCAGCATTTT
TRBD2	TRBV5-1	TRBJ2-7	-	CASSWTSGSPYEQYF	TGCGCCAGCAGCTGGACTAGCGGGAGCCCCTACGAGCAGTACTTC
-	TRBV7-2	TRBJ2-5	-	CASSLGGAGETQYF	TGTGCCAGCAGCTTAGGGGGGGCCGGAGAGACCCAGTACTTC
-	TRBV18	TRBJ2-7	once	CASSPRAYEQYF	TGTGCCAGCTCACCTAGGGCGTACGAGCAGTACTTC
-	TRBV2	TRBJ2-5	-	CASSEMSSLETQYF	TGTGCCAGCAGTGAAATGTCTAGCTTAGAGACCCAGTACTTC
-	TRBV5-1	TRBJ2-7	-	CASSRISGAGRILYEQYF	TGCGCCAGCAGCCGGATCTCAGGGGCGGGAAGGATCCTCTACGAGCAGTACTTC
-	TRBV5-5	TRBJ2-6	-	CASSFLGANVLTF	TGTGCCAGCAGCTTTCTGGGGGCCAACGTCCTGACTTTC
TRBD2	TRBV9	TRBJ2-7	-	CASSLGLAGASYEQYF	TGTGCCAGCAGCCTAGGACTAGCGGGGGCCAGCTACGAGCAGTACTTC
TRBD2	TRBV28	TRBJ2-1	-	CASSFQGLAGGDNEQFF	TGTGCCAGCAGTTTCCAAGGACTAGCGGGGGGAGACAATGAGCAGTTCTTC
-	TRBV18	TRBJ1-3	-	CASSEGRGRSNTIYF	TGTGCCAGCTCAGAAGGACGGGGGAGGTCGAACACCATATATTTT
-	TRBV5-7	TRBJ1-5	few	CASSLAGRSQPQHF	TGTGCCAGCAGCTTGGCCGGCCGCAGTCAGCCCCAGCATTTT
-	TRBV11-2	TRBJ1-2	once	CASSRDQKHTF	TGTGCCAGCAGCCGTGACCAGAAGCACACCTTC
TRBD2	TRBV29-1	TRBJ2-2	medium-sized	CSVAGTSRTGELFF	TGCAGCGTTGCGGGGACTAGCAGGACCGGGGAGCTGTTTTTT
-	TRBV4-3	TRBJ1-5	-	CASSPQGYSNQPQHF	TGCGCCAGCAGCCCCCAGGGGTATAGCAATCAGCCCCAGCATTTT
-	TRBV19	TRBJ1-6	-	CASSISGSPLHF	TGTGCCAGTAGTATAAGTGGGTCACCCCTCCACTTT
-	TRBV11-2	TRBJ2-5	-	CASSLDPGMLRETQYF	TGTGCCAGCAGCTTAGATCCGGGAATGTTACGAGAGACCCAGTACTTC
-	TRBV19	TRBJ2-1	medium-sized	CASSMGWGASYNEQFF	TGTGCCAGTAGTATGGGGTGGGGCGCCTCCTACAATGAGCAGTTCTTC
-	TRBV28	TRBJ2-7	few	CASSPSVSYEQYF	TGTGCCAGCAGCCCCTCAGTCTCCTACGAGCAGTACTTC
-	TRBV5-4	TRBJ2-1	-	CASSRSYNEQFF	TGTGCCAGCAGCCGTTCCTACAATGAGCAGTTCTTC
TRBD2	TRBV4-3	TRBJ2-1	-	CASSQGGGSYNEQFF	TGCGCCAGCAGCCAAGGGGGGGGATCCTACAATGAGCAGTTCTTC
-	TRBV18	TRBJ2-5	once	CASSPNWGLQETQYF	TGTGCCAGCTCACCCAACTGGGGTCTTCAAGAGACCCAGTACTTC
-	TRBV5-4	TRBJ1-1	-	CASSPTGDDTEAFF	TGTGCCAGCAGCCCGACCGGGGATGACACTGAAGCTTTCTTT
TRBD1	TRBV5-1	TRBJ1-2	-	CASSLSGTGINYGYTF	TGCGCCAGCAGCTTAAGCGGGACAGGGATTAACTATGGCTACACCTTC
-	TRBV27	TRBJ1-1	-	CASSFREATEAFF	TGTGCCAGCAGTTTCCGGGAGGCCACTGAAGCTTTCTTT
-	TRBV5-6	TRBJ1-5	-	CASSTGGGRVNQPQHF	TGTGCCAGCAGCACCGGTGGGGGGCGCGTGAATCAGCCCCAGCATTTT
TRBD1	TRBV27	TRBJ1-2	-	CASRRGQTLNYGYTF	TGTGCCAGCAGGCGGGGACAGACTCTTAACTATGGCTACACCTTC